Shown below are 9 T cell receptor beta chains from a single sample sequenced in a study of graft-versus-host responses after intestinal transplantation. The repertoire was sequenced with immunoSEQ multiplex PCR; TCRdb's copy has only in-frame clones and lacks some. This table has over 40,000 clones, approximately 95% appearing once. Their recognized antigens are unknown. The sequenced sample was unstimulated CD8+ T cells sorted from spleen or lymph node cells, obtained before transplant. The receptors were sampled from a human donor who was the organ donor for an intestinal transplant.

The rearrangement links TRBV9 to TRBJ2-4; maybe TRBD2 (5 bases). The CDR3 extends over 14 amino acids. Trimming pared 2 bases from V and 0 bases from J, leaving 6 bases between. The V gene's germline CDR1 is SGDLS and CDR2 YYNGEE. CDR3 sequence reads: CASSVGLAKNIQYF. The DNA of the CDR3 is TGTGCCAGCAGCGTCGGACTAGCCAAAAACATTCAGTACTTC. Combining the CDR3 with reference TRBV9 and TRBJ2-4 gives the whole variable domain DSGVTQTPKHLITATGQRVTLRCSPRSGDLSVYWYQQSLDQGLQFLIQYYNGEERAKGNILERFSAQQFPDLHSELNLSSLELGDSALYFCASSVGLAKNIQYFGAGTRLSVL.

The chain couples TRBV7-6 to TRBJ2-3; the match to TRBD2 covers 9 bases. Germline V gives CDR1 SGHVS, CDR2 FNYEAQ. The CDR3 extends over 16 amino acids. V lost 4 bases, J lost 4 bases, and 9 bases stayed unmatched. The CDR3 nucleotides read TGTGCCAGCAGCTGGCCCTCGGCGGGGGGGCCAGATACGCAGTATTTT. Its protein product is CASSWPSAGGPDTQYF.

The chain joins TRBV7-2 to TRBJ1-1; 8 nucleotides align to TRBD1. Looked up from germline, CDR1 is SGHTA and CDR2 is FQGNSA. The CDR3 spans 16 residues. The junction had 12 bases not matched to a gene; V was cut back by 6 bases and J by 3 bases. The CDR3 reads CASSSRTGTPDTEAFF. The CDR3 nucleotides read TGTGCCAGCAGTTCCCGGACAGGGACGCCCGACACTGAAGCTTTCTTT.

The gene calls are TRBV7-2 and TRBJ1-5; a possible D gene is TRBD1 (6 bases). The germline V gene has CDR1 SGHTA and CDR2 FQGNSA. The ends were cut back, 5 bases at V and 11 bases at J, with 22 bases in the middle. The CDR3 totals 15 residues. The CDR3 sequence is CASSLTGWEQSAQHF. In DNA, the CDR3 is TGTGCCAGCAGCCTCACAGGGTGGGAGCAATCAGCCCAGCATTTT.

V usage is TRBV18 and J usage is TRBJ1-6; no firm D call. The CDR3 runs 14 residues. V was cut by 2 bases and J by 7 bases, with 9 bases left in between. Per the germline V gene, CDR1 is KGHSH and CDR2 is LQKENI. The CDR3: CASSPVALNSPLHF. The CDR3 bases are TGTGCCAGCTCACCAGTGGCCCTGAATTCACCCCTCCACTTT.

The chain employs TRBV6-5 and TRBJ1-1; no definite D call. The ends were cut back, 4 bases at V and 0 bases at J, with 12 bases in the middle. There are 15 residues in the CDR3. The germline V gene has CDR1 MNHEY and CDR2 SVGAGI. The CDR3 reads CASSSKVVLNTEAFF. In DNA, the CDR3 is TGTGCCAGCAGTTCTAAAGTCGTCCTGAACACTGAAGCTTTCTTT.

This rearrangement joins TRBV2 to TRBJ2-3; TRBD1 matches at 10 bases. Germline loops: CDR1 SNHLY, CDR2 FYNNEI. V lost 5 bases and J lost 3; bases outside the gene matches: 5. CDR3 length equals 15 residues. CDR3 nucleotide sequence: TGTGCCAGCAGTACGGGACAGGGGAAAACAGATACGCAGTATTTT. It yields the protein CASSTGQGKTDTQYF.

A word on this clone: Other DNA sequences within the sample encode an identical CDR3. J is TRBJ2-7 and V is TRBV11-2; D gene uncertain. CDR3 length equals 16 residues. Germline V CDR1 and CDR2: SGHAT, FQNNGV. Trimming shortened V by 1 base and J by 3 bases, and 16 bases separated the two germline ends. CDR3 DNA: TGTGCCAGCAGCTTAGTCGGCGTAAATCCTCTCTACGAGCAGTACTTC. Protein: CASSLVGVNPLYEQYF.

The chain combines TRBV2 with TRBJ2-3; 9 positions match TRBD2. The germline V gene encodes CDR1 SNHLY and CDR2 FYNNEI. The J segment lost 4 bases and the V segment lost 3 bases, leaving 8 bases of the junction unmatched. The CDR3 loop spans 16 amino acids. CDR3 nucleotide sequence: TGTGCCAGCAGTGAGGAGGCGGGGGGGCTCTCAGATACGCAGTATTTT. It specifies CASSEEAGGLSDTQYF.